This T cell receptor beta chain is from a study of blood T cell repertoires in COVID-19 (dated by TCRdb to about 2020). Regarding the research as a whole: Samples covering the acute and convalescent phases of COVID-19 were provided by collaborators in the United States, Italy and Spain. The material from the prospective study consisted of cDNA or gDNA derived from T cells, B-cell-depleted T cells, or PBMCs. The dataset comprised deeply sampled blood TCRbeta repertoires from subjects exposed to, actively infected with, or recovered from COVID-19. A freely available public database, intended as a resource for researchers studying the immune response to SARS-CoV-2, is where the repertoires were released. Samples were obtained from the ongoing ImmuneRACE study (first 160 participants) and from 1,000 to 1,500 subjects provided by 6 global collaborators. The sample metadata nearly always contained a de-identified subject ID, COVID-19 status, age in years and sex. Where HLA class I and class II types were available, the types were taken from metadata supplied by the sample provider, not from assay-based typing. What the study reported, not specific to this receptor: Clinical and demographic metadata were provided uncurated, with the amount varying by source and participant.

Whole blood was collected in K2EDTA tubes by collaborating institutions according to the institutions' own protocols. For TCRbeta analysis, collaborators shipped samples as frozen whole blood, isolated PBMCs, or DNA extracted from either of those sample types. Worth noting for this clone: This receptor's antigen is unknown. The input lacks base qualities; no much larger clone sits a single base away.

TCRbeta CDR3 regions were amplified from genomic DNA by means of the immunoSEQ Assay, a bias-controlled multiplex PCR. Concerning the study's data processing: Nucleated cell counts per sample were estimated from amplification of reference gene primers within the assay. Sequence reads were collapsed and filtered to measure the absolute abundance of every unique TCRbeta CDR3 rearrangement. For each sample, productive Simpson clonality was calculated as the square root of Simpson's diversity index across productive rearrangements. Here the immuneACCESS table is served through TCRdb, limited to in-frame sequences with V and J called. Missing clones are a known gap in these copies; in checked studies unresolved V genes cover under half, and the rest lacks a known reason. That table gives V, J and clone size, and the DNA gave D and trimming. The sample table holds around 130,000 clones, of which 85% to 90% were seen once. The top ten clones comprise 3.5% to 4.5% of the sample.

Material: peripheral blood. The clonotype was recovered from a man aged 60 to 69 with acute or convalescent COVID-19.

The bases read TGTGCCAGCAGCCAAGCTTTATTGGGAGGGGACGGCTACACCTTC. It is translated as CASSQALLGGDGYTF. The chain uses TRBV4-2 and TRBJ1-2; a weak D assignment points to TRBD1 (5 bases agree). V and J lose 1 base and 8 bases, and a span of 17 bases separates them. The CDR3 contains 15 residues, cysteine and phenylalanine counted. Only CDR3 DNA remains: 45 bases, in frame from the first base. From a lookup of the germline V gene, CDR1 and CDR2 are LGHNA and YNFKEQ.